Each of the 21 T cell receptor beta chains below was sequenced from the same sample in a study of cytomegalovirus exposure and HLA in healthy donors. Method: immunoSEQ multiplex PCR; TCRdb's copy keeps in-frame clones and lacks some. The sample carries about 160,000 clones, approximately 86% recorded once. Source material: PBMCs. These receptors all stem from a young woman in good health and CMV-seronegative.

The rearrangement links TRBV5-5 to TRBJ1-2; tentative D call: TRBD1 (5 bases). This CDR3 has 15 residues. V lost 1 base and J 4 bases, leaving 14 bases between the germline ends. The germline V gene encodes CDR1 SGHKS and CDR2 YYEKEE (reference sequence). CDR3 amino acids: CASSLRATGLYGYTF. Here the CDR3 DNA reads TGTGCCAGCAGCTTGAGGGCGACGGGACTCTATGGCTACACCTTC.

This rearrangement joins TRBV2 to TRBJ2-1; 8 nucleotides line up with TRBD2. CDR3 size: 18 residues. Germline-derived CDR1 and CDR2 are SNHLY and FYNNEI. V shed 8 bases, J shed 0 bases, and the junction held 15 bases outside the gene matches. The CDR3 bases are TGTGCCAGCTACTGGGGCGGGAGGATGATAGACTCCTACAATGAGCAGTTCTTC. Protein sequence: CASYWGGRMIDSYNEQFF.

The chain links TRBV27 to TRBJ1-2; the D gene is possibly TRBD1 (6 bases). CDR1 MNHEY and CDR2 SMNVEV come from the germline V gene (reference sequence). The CDR3 totals 15 residues. Between the trimmed V and J ends, which lost 5 bases and 2 bases, there was a span of 15 bases. CDR3 nucleotide sequence: TGTGCCAGCAGTCCGCACAGGGCCATGAACTATGGCTACACCTTC. Residues: CASSPHRAMNYGYTF.

This clone appeared a few times. J is TRBJ1-2 and V is TRBV5-4; D possibly corresponds to TRBD1 (6 bases). Germline V gene lookup returns CDR1 SGHNT and CDR2 YYREEE (reference sequence). The CDR3 runs 14 residues. V lost 5 bases and J lost 3, with 14 bases in between. The CDR3 reads CASRSDGTYYGYTF. CDR3 sequence (DNA): TGTGCCAGCAGATCGGACGGGACATACTATGGCTACACCTTC.

V gene TRBV19 combines with J gene TRBJ2-7, with D perhaps matching TRBD2 (5 bases). Germline CDR1 and CDR2: LNHDA and SQIVND (reference sequence). Trimming took 3 bases from V and 7 from J, leaving 7 bases between them. The CDR3 length is 11 residues. The CDR3 spells CASSIPGEQYF. The CDR3 DNA reads TGTGCCAGTAGTATCCCGGGGGAGCAGTACTTC.

V is TRBV5-6 and J is TRBJ2-3; 9 positions match TRBD1. Germline lookup yields CDR1 SGHDT and CDR2 YYEEEE. Trimming at V came to 4 bases and at J to 3 bases, leaving 12 bases not matched to a gene. This CDR3 spans 17 amino acids. CDR3 loop: CASSPLGQGRATDTQYF. The DNA for the CDR3 is TGTGCCAGCAGCCCCCTAGGACAGGGGAGGGCGACAGATACGCAGTATTTT. The variable domain in full, completed from reference TRBV5-6 and TRBJ2-3, reads DAGVTQSPTHLIKTRGQQVTLRCSPKSGHDTVSWYQQALGQGPQFIFQYYEEEERQRGNFPDRFSGHQFPNYSSELNVNALLLGDSALYLCASSPLGQGRATDTQYFGPGTRLTVL.

This chain links TRBV7-2 with TRBJ1-5, with a possible D match to TRBD1 (6 bases). V lost 1 base, J lost 5 bases, and 15 bases lay in between. Germline CDR1 is SGHTA and CDR2 is FQGNSA. The length of the CDR3 is 16 residues. CDR3 nucleotides: TGTGCCAGCAGCTTAGTTCTACAGGGAAAGGATCAGCCCCAGCATTTT. It translates to CASSLVLQGKDQPQHF.

On this clone: Other DNA sequences within the sample encode an identical CDR3. The chain combines TRBV6-5 with TRBJ2-7, with TRBD1 matching 8 bases. From germline, CDR1 is MNHEY and CDR2 SVGAGI. The V segment lost 6 bases and the J segment 3 bases; nucleotides outside the gene matches: 4. The CDR3 runs 13 residues. CDR3 residues: CASSRDRGYEQYF. The CDR3 coding sequence is TGTGCCAGCAGCCGTGACAGGGGCTACGAGCAGTACTTC.

The rearrangement links TRBV9 to TRBJ1-6, with D hard to call. The germline CDR1 and CDR2 sequences are SGDLS and YYNGEE. CDR3 length: 17 amino acids. The V end lost 0 bases, the J end lost 5 bases, and 15 bases lay between the germline ends. CDR3 residues: CASSVVPADTHNSPLHF. The CDR3 nucleotides read TGTGCCAGCAGCGTAGTCCCGGCCGACACGCATAATTCACCCCTCCACTTT.

This clone was counted between two and nine times. J is TRBJ1-3 and V is TRBV27, with TRBD1 matching 8 bases. This CDR3 is built from 15 residues. CDR1 MNHEY and CDR2 SMNVEV come from the germline V gene (reference sequence). V lost 4 bases to trimming and J lost 2 bases; unmatched junction nucleotides: 4. CDR3 protein: CASSSLTGAGNTIYF. Here the CDR3 DNA reads TGTGCCAGCAGTTCCCTGACAGGGGCTGGAAACACCATATATTTT.

This chain connects TRBV11-2 to TRBJ2-2; 15 bases map to TRBD2. The trim removed 5 bases at V and 6 bases at J, leaving 7 bases unmatched. The germline V gene encodes CDR1 SGHAT and CDR2 FQNNGV. This CDR3 is built from 17 residues. This chain's CDR3 is CASSPGLAGGPAGELFF. The CDR3 DNA reads as TGTGCCAGCAGCCCTGGACTAGCGGGAGGGCCCGCCGGGGAGCTGTTTTTT.

The rearrangement joins TRBV27 to TRBJ2-1; possible D gene TRBD2, 6 bases. CDR3 length: 15 amino acids. V lost 3 bases and J 2 bases, leaving 11 bases between the germline ends. CDR1 is MNHEY, CDR2 SMNVEV, per germline (reference sequence). The CDR3 nucleotides are TGTGCCAGCAGTTTGGGCGGGATCCCCTACAATGAGCAGTTCTTC. Protein: CASSLGGIPYNEQFF.

J is TRBJ2-2 and V is TRBV27; D uncertain. V lost 2 bases to trimming and J lost 8 bases, with 6 bases between them. Germline V lookup: CDR1 MNHEY, CDR2 SMNVEV (reference sequence). The CDR3 has 12 residues. Written as DNA, the CDR3 is TGTGCCAGCAGTTTAAGAGGAGGGGAGCTGTTTTTT. Protein sequence: CASSLRGGELFF.

The rearrangement links TRBV27 to TRBJ1-6; 7 bases are shared with TRBD1. CDR3 size: 16 residues. CDR1 is MNHEY and CDR2 is SMNVEV in the germline V gene (reference sequence). The V and J ends lost 5 bases and 8 bases, in that order; junction bases with no gene match: 12. CDR3 DNA sequence: TGTGCCAGCAGTCCTCCCCGGGACAGAGTATATTCACCCCTCCACTTT. Translation gives CASSPPRDRVYSPLHF.

The V gene is TRBV6-6, the J gene TRBJ2-7; no firm D call. V lost 2 bases and J lost 1, with 9 bases in between. CDR3 length: 14 amino acids. CDR1 is MNHNY and CDR2 is SVGAGI in the germline V gene (reference sequence). The CDR3 DNA reads TGTGCCAGCAGTTACGCAGGCCGGTCCTACGAGCAGTACTTC. It specifies CASSYAGRSYEQYF.

The rearrangement uses TRBV12-5 and TRBJ1-1, with D tentatively TRBD1 (5 bases). CDR3 length: 12 residues. The ends were cut back, 3 bases at V and 7 bases at J, with 9 bases in the middle. Germline CDR1 reads LGHNT; CDR2 reads FRNRAP. CDR3 in DNA: TGTGCTAGTGGTTTAGGAGGGGTTGAAGCTTTCTTT. Encoded protein: CASGLGGVEAFF. Drawing the rest from reference TRBV12-5 and TRBJ1-1, the complete variable domain is DARVTQTPRHKVTEMGQEVTMRCQPILGHNTVFWYRQTMMQGLELLAYFRNRAPLDDSGMPKDRFSAEMPDATLATLKIQPSEPRDSAVYFCASGLGGVEAFFGQGTRLTVV.

The J gene is TRBJ2-7, the V gene TRBV19; perhaps TRBD1 as D (5 bases). The CDR3 consists of 13 residues. Trimming left V 4 bases short and J 5 bases short, with 12 bases between. Per the germline V gene, CDR1 is LNHDA and CDR2 is SQIVND (reference sequence). CDR3 coding DNA: TGTGCCAGTAGTAGGGGCTACCTCGACGAGCAGTACTTC. This encodes CASSRGYLDEQYF. The whole variable domain, filled in from reference TRBV19 and TRBJ2-7, reads DGGITQSPKYLFRKEGQNVTLSCEQNLNHDAMYWYRQDPGQGLRLIYYSQIVNDFQKGDIAEGYSVSREKKESFPLTVTSAQKNPTAFYLCASSRGYLDEQYFGPGTRLTVT.

V usage is TRBV4-2 and J usage is TRBJ2-3; 8 bases fit TRBD2. With V trimmed by 0 bases and J by 2 bases, 4 bases remained unmatched. The CDR3 sequence is 16 residues long. Germline CDR1 LGHNA, CDR2 YNFKEQ. The CDR3 protein is CASSQEGRGVTDTQYF. The CDR3 nucleotides are TGTGCCAGCAGCCAAGAAGGGCGGGGGGTCACAGATACGCAGTATTTT.

This chain links TRBV9 with TRBJ1-2; possibly TRBD1 for D (5 bases). Per the germline V gene, CDR1 is SGDLS and CDR2 is YYNGEE. The CDR3 totals 14 residues. The V end was cut by 0 bases, the J end by 4 bases, with 10 bases between. CDR3 in amino acids: CASSVGQGIYGYTF. CDR3 DNA: TGTGCCAGCAGCGTAGGCCAGGGTATCTATGGCTACACCTTC.

V gene TRBV9 combines with J gene TRBJ1-1, with D maybe TRBD1 (6 bases). This CDR3 is 13 amino acids long. The V end was cut by 3 bases, the J end by 7 bases, with 13 bases between. Germline V lookup: CDR1 SGDLS, CDR2 YYNGEE. As DNA, the CDR3 is TGTGCCAGCAGCGCCGAAGGGGGTAATGAAGCTTTCTTT. It codes for CASSAEGGNEAFF.

The chain carries TRBV10-3 and TRBJ1-2; D is possibly TRBD1 (6 bases). The V end was cut by 8 bases, the J end by 4 bases, with 11 bases between. The germline V gene encodes CDR1 ENHRY and CDR2 SYGVKD. The CDR3 spans 12 residues. The CDR3 DNA reads TGTGCCATCCGGGGGGCTTCCTATGGCTACACCTTC. Amino acid sequence: CAIRGASYGYTF.